Shown below are 14 T cell receptor beta chains from a single sample sequenced in a study of monozygotic twins with inflammatory bowel disease. Using the 5' RACE reads, TCRdb records one entry per CDR3 protein without DNA. Reported are more than 300,000 distinct CDR3 sequences; the ten largest clones contain roughly 2.6%. Sequencing was carried out using blood. These receptors were taken from a human donor with ulcerative colitis or Crohn's disease, or a healthy co-twin of an affected twin (not recorded which).

The genes are TRBV29-1 and TRBJ2-7; the TCRdb call, TRBD2, lacks DNA for checking. CDR3 length equals 14 residues. CDR1 is SQVTM, CDR2 ANQGSEA, per germline. CDR3 amino acids: CSVGKRGASYEQYF.

The chain has TRBV27 and TRBJ1-1; TCRdb selects TRBD1, and the lack of DNA leaves this call unchecked. Germline CDR1 reads MNHEY; CDR2 reads SMNVEV (reference sequence). CDR3 length: 15 residues. The CDR3 spells CASSRPGQGHTEAFF.

V usage is TRBV18 and J usage is TRBJ1-5; TCRdb's D call, TRBD1, is unchecked because there is no DNA. This CDR3 has 15 residues. Germline CDR1 and CDR2: KGHSH and LQKENI. CDR3 loop: CASSPVTGGNQPQHF.

V usage is TRBV7-2 and J usage is TRBJ2-6; TCRdb indicates TRBD1, and absent DNA this call remains unverified. The CDR3 totals 16 residues. From germline, CDR1 is SGHTA and CDR2 FQGNSA. CDR3 amino acids: CASLAGQGLGANVLTF.

The V and J genes are TRBV7-2 and TRBJ1-4. Germline CDR1 SGHTA, CDR2 FQGNSA. The CDR3 has 15 residues. Here the CDR3 reads CASSPRSTTNEKLFF.

The chain has TRBV5-1 and TRBJ2-7; the TRBD1 assignment by TCRdb is unverifiable without DNA. This CDR3 is built from 15 residues. Germline lookup yields CDR1 SGHRS and CDR2 YFSETQ. The CDR3 spells CASSLAPGGEYEQYF.

The V call is TRBV27, the J call TRBJ1-4. This CDR3 comprises 15 residues. Germline CDR1 reads MNHEY; CDR2 reads SMNVEV (reference sequence). This CDR3 reads CASGTGSLGYEKLFF. Using reference TRBV27 and TRBJ1-4 for the parts outside the CDR3, the full variable domain is EAQVTQNPRYLITVTGKKLTVTCSQNMNHEYMSWYRQDPGLGLRQIYYSMNVEVTDKGDVPEGYKVSRKEKRNFPLILESPSPNQTSLYFCASGTGSLGYEKLFFGSGTQLSVL.

The chain uses TRBV18 and TRBJ1-1. Germline values: CDR1 KGHSH, CDR2 LQKENI. The CDR3 is 13 residues long. CDR3 residues: CASSPPLGAEAFF.

The chain has TRBV7-9 and TRBJ2-3; TCRdb lists TRBD1, though no DNA is available to test this call. The CDR3 runs 16 residues. CDR1 is SEHNR, CDR2 FQNEAQ, per germline (reference sequence). Here the CDR3 reads CASSINPGHNTDTQYF.

The rearrangement joins TRBV24-1 to TRBJ2-3; the D call from TCRdb, TRBD1, cannot be confirmed without DNA. Germline V CDR1 and CDR2: KGHDR, SFDVKD. The CDR3 sequence is 17 residues long. Here the CDR3 reads CATSDPGTLEVTDTQYF.

The CDR3 reads CSASVGRAPWEQYF. This chain joins TRBV20-1 and TRBJ2-7; lacking DNA, the TRBD2 call made by TCRdb goes unchecked. CDR3 length: 14 residues. Germline CDR1 is DFQATT and CDR2 is SNEGSKA (reference sequence).

The V gene is TRBV6-5, the J gene TRBJ2-7; TCRdb's assignment of TRBD2 cannot be checked, as there is no DNA. The germline V gene encodes CDR1 MNHEY and CDR2 SVGAGI. This CDR3 is 17 amino acids long. CDR3 residues: CASSYQGPVADSYEQYF.

The V gene is TRBV7-2, the J gene TRBJ1-1. The CDR3 contains 15 residues. Germline assignment: CDR1 SGHTA and CDR2 FQGNSA. CDR3 loop: CASSLGRWGNTEAFF.

The chain employs TRBV4-2 and TRBJ2-5; TCRdb reports TRBD1, a call that lacks DNA to check it against. Germline loops: CDR1 LGHNA, CDR2 YNFKEQ. CDR3 length: 15 amino acids. This CDR3 is CASSRTTGGRETQYF.